Described below is a single T cell receptor beta chain sequence and its context. The clone's antigen remains unknown. The junction does not match germline at one end; this may be a read error. The data originate from a study of cytomegalovirus exposure and HLA in healthy donors (TCRdb year 2017). At the level of the whole study: In an earlier analysis of fewer than 750 of the donors, less than 350 Gb of sequence data and 90 million to 120 million unique TCR beta sequences from about 179 million T cells were reported. An early release covering roughly 600 HLA-typed donors comprised roughly 300 gigabases of sequencing data and approximately 80 million unique TCR sequences. Of the roughly 400 genotyped donors, approximately 81% were placed in the genetic ancestry cluster associated with self-reported Caucasian donors. The study aimed to test whether cataloging public T cell receptors could reveal signatures of past pathogen exposure. The study profiled the T cell repertoires of about 720 subjects by immunosequencing and related them to cytomegalovirus serostatus. A separate validation cohort of approximately 120 different subjects was used in addition to the 666-subject first cohort. To predict cytomegalovirus infection status, the study combined high-throughput TCR immunosequencing, statistical association of individual TCRs with disease status, and machine learning. A later analysis re-examined previously published TCR beta repertoires from several hundred donors and added high-resolution HLA genotyping to investigate patterns of TCR occurrence. Rather than using new phenotypic data, the later analysis identified candidate immune exposures from TCR beta sequences and from how often those sequences occurred across donors. An earlier analysis of some 500 of the donors applied high-throughput TCR beta sequencing to assess whether each TCR beta V gene segment acted as functional or pseudogenic. Donor age, sex, ethnicity and CMV serostatus were compiled together with the repertoire data. Genome-wide SNP genotypes for about 55% of the 666 donors were used in a later genetic analysis, which treated that subset as a discovery cohort. All discovery cohort repertoires had been generated using a single sequencing platform. Both class I and class II loci were covered by HLA typing, at four-digit resolution. Typing coverage differed by locus: A, B, C, DRB1 and DQB1 were typed in about 620-640 donors, DQA1 in 500 to 550, DPA1 in 600 to 610, and DPB1 in just under 480. Four to six DR-DQ haplotypes were handled as single units for association and clustering, since linkage in the cohort was strong. Across approximately 400 genotyped donors of the cohort, an average of about 200,000 unique TCR beta nucleotide sequences per donor were sequenced, and roughly 18% of those sequences were non-productive.

The cohort consisted of 666 healthy bone marrow donors. At the time of sampling, every cohort member was nominally healthy, though immune exposures that went unrecorded were likely present. The donor tested CMV seronegative, placing the donor among the roughly 340 seronegative members of the cohort. A peripheral blood sample was provided by each donor, and peripheral blood mononuclear cells were used for TCR beta sequencing. The Qiagen DNeasy Blood Extraction Kit was used to extract genomic DNA from the blood cell samples. The library was prepared using the immunoSEQ multiplex PCR assay. For the multiplex PCR, a mixture combining 60 forward primers for TCR Vbeta segments and 13 reverse primers for TCR Jbeta segments was used. Amplification of the CDR3 region of rearranged TCR beta genes was performed with a multiplex PCR assay on genomic DNA. The amplified TCR beta libraries were sequenced on the Illumina HiSeq System as 87-base-pair reads. Under the source paper's analysis protocol: A later analysis counted approximately 76 million unique TCR beta chains across the 600 to 850 repertoires, and 9 million to 14 million of these chains were shared by at least two donors. Raw reads were error-corrected and collapsed into unique sequences by a nearest-neighbor algorithm in which closely related sequences were merged to remove PCR and sequencing errors. CDR3 sequences were aligned to IMGT reference sequences to assign V, D and J gene segments. For a sequence to be retained, at least a six-nucleotide match to both a V gene segment and a J gene segment was required. Rearrangements were classified as productive when the CDR3 lacked stop codons and remained in frame with V and J, and all other rearrangements were classified as non-productive. CDR3 was defined by IMGT convention, running from the second conserved V-encoded cysteine to the conserved J-encoded phenylalanine. The earlier analysis of fewer than 700 of the donors excluded sequences that lacked an unambiguous match to a single V gene segment. An earlier analysis of a few hundred of the donors called V segments functional above 56.7% productive rearrangements and segregating when the between-donor standard deviation exceeded 5%. To diagnose cytomegalovirus status from the catalog of TCR beta chain sequences, a statistical classification framework was built. A later analysis assigned V and J genes by comparing TCR nucleotide sequences with IMGT/GENE-DB human TR gene sequences. The TCRdist pipeline was used in a later analysis to assign CDR3 sequences and most-parsimonious VDJ recombination scenarios. In a later analysis, each TCR beta chain was defined by its CDR3 amino acid sequence together with its V-gene family, and reads lacking a unique V-gene family were excluded. As a way to deal with suspected cross-contamination and a sequencing artifact, a later analysis dropped 450 to 600 nucleotide sequences that were highly shared and had low generation probability. In a later analysis, a clonal expansion index for each public chain was calculated from normalized within-repertoire ranks of inferred template counts. A later analysis computed generation probabilities with a VDJ recombination model fitted to out-of-frame rearrangements, and checked the results against IGoR. In a later analysis, hypergeometric tests were used to score TCR-TCR, TCR-HLA and TCR-CMV co-occurrence, with a repertoire-size bias correction applied to TCR pairs. False discovery rates were estimated in a later analysis by permuting HLA or CMV assignments 20 times. A later analysis grouped co-occurring TCRs with DBSCAN, adding TCRdist sequence similarity when clustering within HLA-allele-positive subsets. Co-occurrence clustering excluded repertoires with fewer than 30,000 or more than 120,000 public chains, plus five with anomalous nucleotide sharing. This immuneACCESS table, as held by TCRdb, lists in-frame sequences with V and J called but not all clones. Of the missing ones, under half trace to an unresolved V gene in checked studies; the others have no known cause. D and trimming were read from the DNA, whereas the V and J calls and clone size are those reported in that table. Counted in this sample were about 97,000 clones; 75% of them appeared once. The ten largest clones take up more than 9% of the sample.

Taken from cysteine to phenylalanine, the CDR3 has 15 residues. Of the read, only the CDR3 DNA is kept; its 45 bases are in frame from base 1. The germline V gene encodes CDR1 MDHEN and CDR2 SYDVKM. Results and caveats for the whole study, not just this receptor: In a later analysis, over 15,000 TCR beta sequences were associated with specific HLA alleles at a false discovery rate of 0.05. Assigning TCR associations to individual alleles was difficult when HLA alleles, especially DR and DQ, strongly co-occurred. In a later analysis, TCR association rates were found to vary across HLA loci, with the most associated TCRs seen for DRB1 alleles and the fewest for HLA-C alleles. Across donors, most TCR sequences were observed very rarely, whereas some public TCRs were present in many individuals. Some IMGT-functional V segments, including TRBV6-2 and TRBV6-3, could not be told apart with the 87-base-pair reads, so those segments were excluded. The sequencing pipeline was judged likely to have produced a cluster of highly shared sequence variants as a technical artifact. In an earlier analysis of about 600 of the donors, most TCR beta V segments appeared in productive rearrangements about 87% or about 30% of the time, broadly matching IMGT annotations. Correlated functional status among segregating V segments might reflect linkage disequilibrium, but an unknown experimental factor could not be ruled out. In a later analysis, HLA-associated TCR beta chains were found to be more clonally expanded and to have lower generation probabilities than equally common non-associated chains. This cohort had only TCR beta chains sequenced, and the lack of alpha or paired-chain data limited which features could be detected. V-gene and J-gene trimming of TCR beta chains was associated with a missense DCLRE1C variant in a later genetic analysis, and the association was replicated in an independent cohort. Because HLA typing was missing for some donors at each locus, association tests included only the typed subset. Sequencing depth was assumed to be roughly uniform across donors in the presence/absence analyses, though that assumption may not hold. In vitro tests confirmed that three of the cytomegalovirus-associated TCR beta chains recognize cytomegalovirus antigens. The only immune exposure information available for the cohort was CMV serostatus. According to a later analysis, parvovirus B19, influenza, CMV and Epstein-Barr virus appeared linked to several top co-occurrence clusters. The study listed 164 TCR beta chains as associated with cytomegalovirus. A later analysis found that most CMV-associated TCR beta chains appeared HLA-restricted, with HLA associations seemingly driven largely by CMV exposure. According to the authors, the approach could potentially be generalized to other disease states and immunological phenotypes. A further reported finding was that TCR beta sequences accurately predicted the HLA-A and HLA-B alleles for most subjects in the first cohort. The classifier was reported to diagnose cytomegalovirus status with high specificity and sensitivity in both the original cohort and the validation cohort. Because counts were too low, roughly 16 rarely observed V segments, including chromosome 9 orphons, were excluded from the earlier analysis of 587 of the donors. According to a later genetic analysis, donors in an Asian-associated ancestry cluster had fewer N-insertions in productive TCRs than the roughly 670-donor mean.

Sequenced sample: PBMCs. The rearrangement joined TRBV28 to TRBJ1-5; a tentative D match to TRBD1 spans 5 bases. The TCR comes from a man in his fifties or sixties in good health and CMV-seronegative. The CDR3 protein: CTSRMGGYSNQPQHF. DNA sequence: TGTACCAGCAGGATGGGGGGGTATAGCAATCAGCCCCAGCATTTT. Joined to the reference TRBV28 and TRBJ1-5 proteins, this CDR3 gives the full variable domain: DVKVTQSSRYLVKRTGEKVFLECVQDMDHENMFWYRQDPGLGLRLIYFSYDVKMKEKGDIPEGYSVSREKKERFSLILESASTNQTSMYLCTSRMGGYSNQPQHFGDGTRLSIL.